A selection of T cell receptor beta chains follows, all from one sample in a study of cytomegalovirus exposure and HLA in healthy donors. Libraries were prepared by immunoSEQ multiplex PCR; TCRdb keeps only in-frame clonotypes and omits some of them. Here the sample spans around 160,000 clones, roughly 65% being singletons. The sample comprised PBMCs. These TCRs come from a man aged 18-30 years in good health and CMV-seropositive. Both conserved end residues are part of each CDR3. D genes are given only for firm matches. Clone size is shown for a subset of rows, as once, few, many or a class of expanded clone.

clone_size: NA
v_call: TRBV4-1
d_call: TRBD1
j_call: TRBJ1-2
cdr3_aa: CASSQDDRGNVYYGYTF
cdr3_nt: TGCGCCAGCAGCCAAGACGACAGGGGGAACGTTTACTATGGCTACACCTTC

clone_size: NA
v_call: TRBV27
d_call: NA
j_call: TRBJ1-1
cdr3_aa: CASSLSFPVNTEAFF
cdr3_nt: TGTGCCAGCAGTTTATCGTTCCCAGTGAACACTGAAGCTTTCTTT

clone_size: NA
v_call: TRBV5-6
d_call: NA
j_call: TRBJ1-1
cdr3_aa: CASSLGGTYTEAFF
cdr3_nt: TGTGCCAGCAGCTTAGGGGGAACCTACACTGAAGCTTTCTTT

clone_size: NA
v_call: TRBV18
d_call: NA
j_call: TRBJ2-3
cdr3_aa: CASSPPVGTLTDTQYF
cdr3_nt: TGTGCCAGCTCACCACCGGTTGGCACGTTAACAGATACGCAGTATTTT

clone_size: NA
v_call: TRBV9
d_call: NA
j_call: TRBJ1-2
cdr3_aa: CASSVEGANYGYTF
cdr3_nt: TGTGCCAGCAGCGTAGAAGGAGCTAACTATGGCTACACCTTC

clone_size: NA
v_call: TRBV6-5
d_call: TRBD1
j_call: TRBJ1-2
cdr3_aa: CASRGGQENYGYTF
cdr3_nt: TGTGCCAGCAGGGGCGGACAGGAAAACTATGGCTACACCTTC

clone_size: NA
v_call: TRBV2
d_call: TRBD1
j_call: TRBJ2-2
cdr3_aa: CASRGDRSNTGELFF
cdr3_nt: TGTGCCAGCAGGGGGGACAGGTCAAACACCGGGGAGCTGTTTTTT

clone_size: NA
v_call: TRBV5-4
d_call: NA
j_call: TRBJ1-2
cdr3_aa: CASSLAGVYGYPF
cdr3_nt: TGTGCCAGCAGCTTGGCGGGGGTTTATGGCTACCCCTTC

clone_size: NA
v_call: TRBV10-3
d_call: NA
j_call: TRBJ1-1
cdr3_aa: CAISGTRNTEAFF
cdr3_nt: TGTGCCATCAGCGGGACAAGGAACACTGAAGCTTTCTTT

clone_size: NA
v_call: TRBV7-9
d_call: NA
j_call: TRBJ2-1
cdr3_aa: CASSDRINEQFF
cdr3_nt: TGTGCCAGCAGTGACAGAATTAATGAGCAGTTCTTC

clone_size: NA
v_call: TRBV7-9
d_call: NA
j_call: TRBJ1-5
cdr3_aa: CASSPQAFNQPQHF
cdr3_nt: TGTGCCAGCAGCCCCCAGGCCTTCAATCAGCCCCAGCATTTT

clone_size: few
v_call: TRBV6-5
d_call: TRBD1
j_call: TRBJ1-2
cdr3_aa: CASRGTGEGYGYTF
cdr3_nt: TGTGCCAGCAGGGGGACAGGGGAGGGCTATGGCTACACCTTC

clone_size: NA
v_call: TRBV5-1
d_call: NA
j_call: TRBJ2-5
cdr3_aa: CASSRQQQETQYF
cdr3_nt: TGCGCCAGCAGTCGACAGCAACAAGAGACCCAGTACTTC

clone_size: NA
v_call: TRBV7-9
d_call: NA
j_call: TRBJ1-1
cdr3_aa: CASSLGLGGGTEAFF
cdr3_nt: TGTGCCAGCAGCTTAGGGTTGGGGGGGGGAACTGAAGCTTTCTTT

clone_size: NA
v_call: TRBV28
d_call: NA
j_call: TRBJ1-2
cdr3_aa: CASRGIRGRDTNYGYTF
cdr3_nt: TGTGCCAGCAGGGGCATCAGGGGCCGGGATACAAACTATGGCTACACCTTC

clone_size: NA
v_call: TRBV29-1
d_call: NA
j_call: TRBJ2-5
cdr3_aa: CSVAGEETQYF
cdr3_nt: TGCAGCGTTGCAGGGGAAGAGACCCAGTACTTC

clone_size: few
v_call: TRBV4-2
d_call: TRBD2
j_call: TRBJ2-1
cdr3_aa: CASSQDGGGDYNEQFF
cdr3_nt: TGTGCCAGCAGCCAAGATGGCGGGGGGGACTACAATGAGCAGTTCTTC

clone_size: NA
v_call: TRBV18
d_call: NA
j_call: TRBJ2-5
cdr3_aa: CASSPVANLETQYF
cdr3_nt: TGTGCCAGCTCCCCAGTGGCAAATTTGGAGACCCAGTACTTC

clone_size: NA
v_call: TRBV29-1
d_call: TRBD2
j_call: TRBJ2-1
cdr3_aa: CSAVPGLAASYNEQFF
cdr3_nt: TGCAGCGCTGTCCCGGGACTAGCGGCCTCCTACAATGAGCAGTTCTTC

clone_size: NA
v_call: TRBV27
d_call: TRBD1
j_call: TRBJ1-2
cdr3_aa: CASSPRQGVGYGYTF
cdr3_nt: TGTGCCAGCAGTCCAAGACAGGGAGTGGGCTATGGCTACACCTTC

clone_size: NA
v_call: TRBV28
d_call: TRBD1
j_call: TRBJ2-3
cdr3_aa: CASSLGQGGDTQYF
cdr3_nt: TGTGCCAGCAGTTTGGGACAGGGAGGAGATACGCAGTATTTT

clone_size: NA
v_call: TRBV7-2
d_call: TRBD2
j_call: TRBJ2-3
cdr3_aa: CASSPGLAGGADTQYF
cdr3_nt: TGTGCCAGCAGCCCGGGACTAGCGGGGGGCGCAGATACGCAGTATTTT

clone_size: few
v_call: TRBV9
d_call: NA
j_call: TRBJ1-4
cdr3_aa: CASSVSPGAEKLFF
cdr3_nt: TGTGCCAGCAGCGTGTCACCAGGTGCAGAAAAACTGTTTTTT

clone_size: NA
v_call: TRBV7-9
d_call: TRBD2
j_call: TRBJ2-2
cdr3_aa: CASSLSGSVRNTGELFF
cdr3_nt: TGTGCCAGCAGCTTAAGCGGGAGTGTTCGGAACACCGGGGAGCTGTTTTTT